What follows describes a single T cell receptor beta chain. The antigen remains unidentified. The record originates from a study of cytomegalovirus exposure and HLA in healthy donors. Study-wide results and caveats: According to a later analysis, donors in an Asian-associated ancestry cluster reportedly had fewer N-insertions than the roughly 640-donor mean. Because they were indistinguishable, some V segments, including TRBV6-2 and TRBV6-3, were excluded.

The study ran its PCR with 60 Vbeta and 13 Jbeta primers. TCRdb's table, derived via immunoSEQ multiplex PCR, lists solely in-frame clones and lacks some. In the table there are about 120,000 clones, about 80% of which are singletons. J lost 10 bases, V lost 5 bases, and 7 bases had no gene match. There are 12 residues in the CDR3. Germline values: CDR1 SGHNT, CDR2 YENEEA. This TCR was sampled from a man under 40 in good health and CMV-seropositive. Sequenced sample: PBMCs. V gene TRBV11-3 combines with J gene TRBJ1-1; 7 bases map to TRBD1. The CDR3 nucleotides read TGTGCCAGCAGCCTTGGGACAGCTCTAGCTTTCTTT. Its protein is CASSLGTALAFF.